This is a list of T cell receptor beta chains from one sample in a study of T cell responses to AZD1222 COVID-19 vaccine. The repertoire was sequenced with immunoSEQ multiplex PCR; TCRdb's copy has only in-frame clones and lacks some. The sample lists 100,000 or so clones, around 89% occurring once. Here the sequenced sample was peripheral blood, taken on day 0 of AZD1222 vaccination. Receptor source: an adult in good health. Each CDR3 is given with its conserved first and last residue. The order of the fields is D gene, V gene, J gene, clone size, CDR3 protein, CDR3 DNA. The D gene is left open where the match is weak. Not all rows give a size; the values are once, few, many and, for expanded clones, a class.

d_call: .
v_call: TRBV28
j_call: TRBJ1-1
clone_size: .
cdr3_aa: CASSLIPTPKESVFF
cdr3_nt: TGTGCCAGCAGTTTAATTCCAACGCCTAAAGAGAGTGTTTTCTTT

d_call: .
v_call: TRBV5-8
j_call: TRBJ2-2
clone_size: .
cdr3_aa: CASRDTGYTGELFF
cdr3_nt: TGTGCCAGCAGGGACACAGGGTACACCGGGGAGCTGTTTTTT

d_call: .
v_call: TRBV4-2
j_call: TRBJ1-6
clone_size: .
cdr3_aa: CASSQESPSAGNSPLHF
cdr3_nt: TGTGCCAGCAGCCAAGAATCCCCCTCGGCAGGGAATTCACCCCTCCACTTT

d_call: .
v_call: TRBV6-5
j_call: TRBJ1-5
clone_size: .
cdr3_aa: CASTPLAGGNQPQHF
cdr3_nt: TGTGCCAGTACCCCCCTGGCGGGGGGCAATCAGCCCCAGCATTTT

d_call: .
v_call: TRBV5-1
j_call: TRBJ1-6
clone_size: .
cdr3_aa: CASSSVGDNSPLHF
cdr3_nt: TGCGCCAGCAGCTCGGTAGGGGATAATTCACCCCTCCACTTT

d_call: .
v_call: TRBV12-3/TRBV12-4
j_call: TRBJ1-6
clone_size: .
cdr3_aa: CASSLSEGSPLHF
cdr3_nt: TGTGCCAGCAGTTTATCCGAGGGCTCACCCCTCCACTTT

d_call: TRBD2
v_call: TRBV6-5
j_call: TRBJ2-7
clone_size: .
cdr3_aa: CASSPGLGADYEQYF
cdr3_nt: TGTGCCAGCAGTCCGGGACTAGGAGCCGACTACGAGCAGTACTTC

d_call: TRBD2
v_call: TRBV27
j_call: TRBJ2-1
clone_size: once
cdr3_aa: CASSFEVGGNNEQFF
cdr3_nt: TGTGCCAGCAGTTTTGAGGTCGGGGGGAACAATGAGCAGTTCTTC

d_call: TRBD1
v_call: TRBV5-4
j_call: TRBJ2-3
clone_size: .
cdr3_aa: CASSPDRSTDTQYF
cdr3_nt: TGTGCCAGCAGCCCGGACAGGAGCACAGATACGCAGTATTTT

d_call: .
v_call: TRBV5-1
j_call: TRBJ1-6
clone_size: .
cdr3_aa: CASSLIGQRSSYNSPLHF
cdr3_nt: TGCGCCAGCAGCTTGATAGGACAGCGATCCTCCTATAATTCACCCCTCCACTTT

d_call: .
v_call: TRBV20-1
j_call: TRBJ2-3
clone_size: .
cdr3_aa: CSASGSGSTDTQYF
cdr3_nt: TGCAGTGCTAGTGGGAGCGGCAGCACAGATACGCAGTATTTT

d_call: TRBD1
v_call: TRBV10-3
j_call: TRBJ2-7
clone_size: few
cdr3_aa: CAIRDRQGVDEQYF
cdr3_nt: TGTGCCATCAGGGACAGACAGGGGGTTGACGAGCAGTACTTC

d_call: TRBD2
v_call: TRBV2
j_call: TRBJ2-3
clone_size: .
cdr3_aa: CASSGTSGGGGTQYF
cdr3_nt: TGTGCCAGCAGCGGGACTAGCGGGGGGGGCGGTACGCAGTATTTT

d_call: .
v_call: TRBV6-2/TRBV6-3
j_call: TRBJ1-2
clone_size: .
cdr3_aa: CASSYSMRGIGGYTF
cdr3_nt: TGTGCCAGCAGTTACTCGATGAGGGGAATCGGTGGCTACACCTTC

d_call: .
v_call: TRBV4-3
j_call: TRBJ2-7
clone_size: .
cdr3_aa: CASSQGTGGDEQYF
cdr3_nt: TGCGCCAGCAGCCAAGGGACGGGGGGCGACGAGCAGTACTTC

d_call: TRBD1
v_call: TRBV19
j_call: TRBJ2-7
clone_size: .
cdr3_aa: CASRPAGGAHYEQYF
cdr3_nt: TGTGCCAGTAGACCGGCAGGGGGCGCGCACTACGAGCAGTACTTC

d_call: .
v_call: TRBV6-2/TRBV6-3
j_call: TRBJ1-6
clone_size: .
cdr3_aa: CASSTSDSPLHF
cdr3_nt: TGTGCCAGCAGTACATCCGATTCACCCCTCCACTTT

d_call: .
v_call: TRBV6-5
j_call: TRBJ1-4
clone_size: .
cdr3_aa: CASRPGHSFKELFF
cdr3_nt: TGTGCCAGCAGACCGGGACATTCTTTTAAGGAACTGTTTTTT

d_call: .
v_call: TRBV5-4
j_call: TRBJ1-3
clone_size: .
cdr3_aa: CASSLAGGPRSGNTIYF
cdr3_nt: TGTGCCAGCAGCTTGGCCGGGGGTCCTCGCTCTGGAAACACCATATATTTT

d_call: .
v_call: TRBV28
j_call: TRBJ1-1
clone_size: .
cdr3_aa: CASSLSGTKAFF
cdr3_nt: TGTGCCAGCAGTTTGTCGGGGACTAAAGCTTTCTTT

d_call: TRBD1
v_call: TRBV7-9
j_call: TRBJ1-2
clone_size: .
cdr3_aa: CASSSTGDDGYGYTF
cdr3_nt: TGTGCCAGCAGCAGCACAGGGGACGACGGGTATGGCTACACCTTC

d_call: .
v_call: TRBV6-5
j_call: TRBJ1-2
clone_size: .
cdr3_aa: CASSTKPGGGIGYTF
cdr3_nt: TGTGCCAGCAGTACAAAACCCGGGGGCGGCATTGGCTACACCTTC

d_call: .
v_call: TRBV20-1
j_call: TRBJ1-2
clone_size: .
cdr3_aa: CSAPGRYGYTF
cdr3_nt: TGCAGTGCCCCGGGGAGGTATGGCTACACCTTC

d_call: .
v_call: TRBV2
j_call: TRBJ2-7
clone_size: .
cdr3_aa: CASSEAGATVSYEQYF
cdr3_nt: TGTGCCAGCAGTGAGGCGGGGGCGACGGTCTCCTACGAGCAGTACTTC

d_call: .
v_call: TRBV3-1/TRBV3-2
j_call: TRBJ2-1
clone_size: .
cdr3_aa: CASSLLIRNEQFF
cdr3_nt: TGTGCCAGCAGCCTCCTGATCCGAAATGAGCAGTTCTTC

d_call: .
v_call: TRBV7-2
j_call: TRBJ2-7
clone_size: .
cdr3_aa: CASSSYGGEQYF
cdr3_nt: TGTGCCAGCAGCTCCTACGGGGGAGAGCAGTACTTC

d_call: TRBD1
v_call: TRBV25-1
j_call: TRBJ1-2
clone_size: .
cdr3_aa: CASSLQGF
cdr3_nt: TGTGCCAGCAGTCTACAGGGGTTC

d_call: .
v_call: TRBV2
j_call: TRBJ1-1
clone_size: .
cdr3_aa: CASKPRVTEAFF
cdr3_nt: TGTGCCAGCAAGCCAAGGGTCACTGAAGCTTTCTTT

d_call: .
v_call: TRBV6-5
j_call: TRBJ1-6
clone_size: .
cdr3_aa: CASSPGVSSPLHF
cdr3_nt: TGTGCCAGCAGTCCCGGCGTCTCATCACCTCTCCACTTT

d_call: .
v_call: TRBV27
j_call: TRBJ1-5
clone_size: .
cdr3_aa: CASSSTTGFQPQHF
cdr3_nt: TGTGCCAGCAGTTCCACCACAGGGTTCCAGCCCCAGCATTTT

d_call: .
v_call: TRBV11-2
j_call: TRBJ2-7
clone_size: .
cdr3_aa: CASSPGGQAHSEQYF
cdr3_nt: TGTGCCAGCAGCCCCGGCGGGCAGGCCCACAGCGAGCAGTACTTC

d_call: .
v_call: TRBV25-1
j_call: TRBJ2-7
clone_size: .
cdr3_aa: CASSWGLLGEQYF
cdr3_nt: TGTGCCAGCAGTTGGGGCCTACTGGGCGAGCAGTACTTC

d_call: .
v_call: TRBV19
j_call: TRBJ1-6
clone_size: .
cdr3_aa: CASIAPWGEGSPLHF
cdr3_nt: TGTGCCAGTATCGCCCCATGGGGAGAGGGATCACCCCTCCACTTT

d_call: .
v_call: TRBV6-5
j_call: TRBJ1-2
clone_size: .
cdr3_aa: CASSYSWNYGYTF
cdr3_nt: TGTGCCAGCAGTTACTCCTGGAACTATGGCTACACCTTC

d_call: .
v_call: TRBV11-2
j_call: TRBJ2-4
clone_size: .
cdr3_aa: CASSLAPGAVQYF
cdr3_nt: TGTGCCAGCAGCTTAGCGCCAGGAGCTGTTCAGTACTTC

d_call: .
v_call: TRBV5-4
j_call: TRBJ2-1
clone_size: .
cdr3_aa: CASSQDLYNEQFF
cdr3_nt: TGTGCCAGCAGCCAGGACCTCTACAATGAGCAGTTCTTC

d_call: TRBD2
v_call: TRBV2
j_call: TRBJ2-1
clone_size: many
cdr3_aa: CASKWDYSSYNEQFF
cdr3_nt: TGTGCCAGCAAGTGGGACTATAGCTCCTACAATGAGCAGTTCTTC

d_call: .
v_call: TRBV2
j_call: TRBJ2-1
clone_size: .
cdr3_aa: CATNRGQGGSEQFF
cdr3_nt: TGTGCCACCAATAGGGGTCAGGGGGGAAGTGAGCAGTTCTTC

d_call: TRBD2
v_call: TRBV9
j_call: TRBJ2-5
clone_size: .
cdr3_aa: CASSELNSGGTQYF
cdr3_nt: TGTGCCAGCAGCGAACTTAATAGCGGGGGGACCCAGTACTTC

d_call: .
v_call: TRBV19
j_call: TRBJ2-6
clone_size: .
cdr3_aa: CASSMGWGTGANVLTF
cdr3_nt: TGTGCCAGTAGTATGGGATGGGGGACCGGGGCCAACGTCCTGACTTTC

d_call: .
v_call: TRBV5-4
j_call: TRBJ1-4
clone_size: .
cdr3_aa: CASSLNPVSANEKLFF
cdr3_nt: TGTGCCAGCAGCTTGAACCCAGTGAGCGCTAATGAAAAACTGTTTTTT

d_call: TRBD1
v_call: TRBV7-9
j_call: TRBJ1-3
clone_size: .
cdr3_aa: CASSSQGDGNTIYF
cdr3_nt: TGTGCCAGCAGCTCACAGGGGGATGGAAACACCATATATTTT

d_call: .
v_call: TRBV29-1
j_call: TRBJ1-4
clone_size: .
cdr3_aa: CSRGFLLPRFPTNEKLFF
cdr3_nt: TGCAGTAGGGGGTTTCTACTCCCTCGCTTCCCCACTAATGAAAAACTGTTTTTT

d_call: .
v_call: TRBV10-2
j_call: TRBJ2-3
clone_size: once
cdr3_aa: CASSESQPTTDTQYF
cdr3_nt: TGCGCCAGCAGTGAGTCGCAACCCACCACAGATACGCAGTATTTT

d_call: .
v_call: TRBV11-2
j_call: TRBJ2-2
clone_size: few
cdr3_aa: CASSHEWGPTGELFF
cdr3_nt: TGTGCCAGCAGTCATGAATGGGGGCCCACCGGGGAGCTGTTTTTT

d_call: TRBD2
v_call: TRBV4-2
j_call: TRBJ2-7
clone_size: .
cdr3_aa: CASSQGVSSGSYEQYF
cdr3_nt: TGTGCCAGCAGCCAAGGTGTTTCTAGCGGCTCCTACGAGCAGTACTTC

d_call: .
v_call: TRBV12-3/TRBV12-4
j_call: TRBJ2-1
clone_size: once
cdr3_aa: CASSPENSDEQFF
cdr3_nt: TGTGCCAGCAGCCCGGAGAATTCCGATGAGCAGTTCTTC

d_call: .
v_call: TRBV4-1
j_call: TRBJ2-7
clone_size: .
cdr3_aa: CASSPAAGLPVAYEQYF
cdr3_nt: TGCGCCAGCAGCCCCGCTGCGGGACTCCCCGTAGCCTACGAGCAGTACTTC

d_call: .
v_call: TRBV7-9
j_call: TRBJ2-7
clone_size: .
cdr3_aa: CASSKAREPHEQYF
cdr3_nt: TGTGCCAGCAGCAAAGCGAGGGAACCCCACGAGCAGTACTTC

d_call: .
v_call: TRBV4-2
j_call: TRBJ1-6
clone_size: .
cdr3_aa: CASSQVTNSPLHF
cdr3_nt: TGTGCCAGCAGCCAAGTTACAAATTCACCCCTCCACTTT

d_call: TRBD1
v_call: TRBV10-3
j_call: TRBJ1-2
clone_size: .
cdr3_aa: CAISERDRSNYGYTF
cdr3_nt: TGTGCCATCAGTGAGAGGGACAGAAGTAACTATGGCTACACCTTC

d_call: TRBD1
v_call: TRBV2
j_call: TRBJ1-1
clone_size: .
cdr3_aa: CASSQGAGTEAFF
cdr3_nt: TGTGCCAGCAGTCAGGGGGCGGGCACTGAAGCTTTCTTT

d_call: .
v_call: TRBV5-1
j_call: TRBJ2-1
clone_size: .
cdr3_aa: CASSLGSYNEQFF
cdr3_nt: TGCGCCAGCAGCTTGGGGAGCTACAATGAGCAGTTCTTC

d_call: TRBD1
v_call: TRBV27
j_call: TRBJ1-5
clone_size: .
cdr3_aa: CATSLEGGGQPQHF
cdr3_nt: TGTGCCACCAGTCTGGAAGGGGGCGGTCAGCCCCAGCATTTT

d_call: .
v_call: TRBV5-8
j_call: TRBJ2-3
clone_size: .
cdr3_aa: CASSFIVDTQYF
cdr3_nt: TGTGCCAGCAGCTTTATCGTAGATACGCAGTATTTT

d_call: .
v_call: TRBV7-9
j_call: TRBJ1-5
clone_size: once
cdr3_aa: CASSKMTEKPQHF
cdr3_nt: TGTGCCAGCAGCAAAATGACAGAGAAGCCCCAGCATTTT

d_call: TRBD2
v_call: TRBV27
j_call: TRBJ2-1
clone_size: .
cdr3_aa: CASSPITLSSSGRDNEQFF
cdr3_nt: TGTGCCAGCAGTCCGATTACCCTTTCCTCTAGCGGGAGGGACAATGAGCAGTTCTTC

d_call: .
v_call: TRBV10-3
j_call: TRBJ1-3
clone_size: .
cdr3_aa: CASGAAGRSGNTIYF
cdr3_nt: TGTGCCTCCGGTGCGGCGGGCCGCTCTGGAAACACCATATATTTT

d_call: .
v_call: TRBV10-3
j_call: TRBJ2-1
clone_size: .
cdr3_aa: CAIRIDRPAYNEQFF
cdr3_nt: TGTGCCATTCGGATTGACAGGCCGGCCTACAATGAGCAGTTCTTC

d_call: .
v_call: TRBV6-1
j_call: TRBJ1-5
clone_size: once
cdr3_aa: CASSLRDGTYQPQHF
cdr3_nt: TGTGCCAGCAGCCTGAGGGACGGGACGTATCAGCCCCAGCATTTT